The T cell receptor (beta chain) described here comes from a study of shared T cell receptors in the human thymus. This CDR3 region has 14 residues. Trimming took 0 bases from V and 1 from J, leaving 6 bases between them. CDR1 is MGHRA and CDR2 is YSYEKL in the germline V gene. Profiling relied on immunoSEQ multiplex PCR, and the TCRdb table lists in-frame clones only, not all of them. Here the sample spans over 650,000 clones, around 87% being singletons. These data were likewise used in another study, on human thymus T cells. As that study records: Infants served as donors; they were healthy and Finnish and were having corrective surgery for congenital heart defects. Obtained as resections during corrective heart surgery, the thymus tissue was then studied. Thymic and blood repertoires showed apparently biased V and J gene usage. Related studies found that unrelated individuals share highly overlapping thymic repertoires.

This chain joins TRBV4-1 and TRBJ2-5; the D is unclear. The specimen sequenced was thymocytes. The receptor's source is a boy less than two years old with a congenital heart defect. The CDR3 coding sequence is TGCGCCAGCAGCCAAGAGTATTCCCAAGAGACCCAGTACTTC. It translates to CASSQEYSQETQYF.